This TCR beta chain is from a study of blood T cell repertoires in COVID-19. Study as a whole: PBMCs, B-cell-depleted T cells, or T cells were the source of the cDNA or gDNA that made up the material.

The CDR3 is 13 residues long. Germline V gene data show CDR1 as SGHTS and CDR2 as YDEGEE. Trimming at V came to 7 bases and at J to 5 bases, leaving 6 bases not matched to a gene. Original methodology: Amplification of reference gene primers was used by the study to estimate nucleated cell counts. Measured with immunoSEQ multiplex PCR; TCRdb has only the in-frame clones, and not every one. V, J and clone size reflect that table, while D and trimming were determined from the DNA. The sample consists of around 300,000 clones, around 90% of them appearing once. The source of this sequence is a woman in her thirties or forties who had recovered from COVID-19. V gene TRBV5-8 combines with J gene TRBJ2-1; 7 nucleotides agree with TRBD1. Specimen: peripheral blood. CDR3: CASGSGQNNEQFF. In DNA form, the CDR3 reads TGTGCCAGCGGTTCGGGACAGAACAATGAGCAGTTCTTC.